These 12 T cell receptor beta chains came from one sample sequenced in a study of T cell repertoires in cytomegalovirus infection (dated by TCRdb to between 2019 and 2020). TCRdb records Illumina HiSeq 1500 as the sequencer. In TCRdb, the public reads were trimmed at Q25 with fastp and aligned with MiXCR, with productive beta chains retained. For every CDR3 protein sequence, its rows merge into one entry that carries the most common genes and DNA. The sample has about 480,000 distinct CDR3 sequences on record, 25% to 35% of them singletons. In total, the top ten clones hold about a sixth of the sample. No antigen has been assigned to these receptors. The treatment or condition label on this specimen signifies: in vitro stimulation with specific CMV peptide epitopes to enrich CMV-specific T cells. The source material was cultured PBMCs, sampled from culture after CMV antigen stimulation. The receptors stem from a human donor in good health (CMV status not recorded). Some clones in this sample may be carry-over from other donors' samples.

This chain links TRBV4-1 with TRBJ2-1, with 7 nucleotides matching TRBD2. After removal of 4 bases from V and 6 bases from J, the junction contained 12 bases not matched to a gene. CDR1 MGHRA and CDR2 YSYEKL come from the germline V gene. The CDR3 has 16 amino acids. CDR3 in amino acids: CASSPEGSGNGNEQFF. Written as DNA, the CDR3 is TGCGCCAGCAGCCCCGAGGGAAGCGGGAATGGCAATGAGCAGTTCTTC.

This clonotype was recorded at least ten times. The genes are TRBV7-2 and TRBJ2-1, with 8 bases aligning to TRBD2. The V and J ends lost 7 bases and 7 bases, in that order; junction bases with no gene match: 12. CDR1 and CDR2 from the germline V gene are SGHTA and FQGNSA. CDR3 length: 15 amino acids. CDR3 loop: CASTLGLAGLNEQFF. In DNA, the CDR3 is TGTGCCAGCACCCTCGGGCTAGCGGGCTTAAATGAGCAGTTCTTC. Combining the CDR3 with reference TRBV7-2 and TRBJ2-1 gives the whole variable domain GAGVSQSPSNKVTEKGKDVELRCDPISGHTALYWYRQSLGQGLEFLIYFQGNSAPDKSGLPSDRFSAERTGGSVSTLTIQRTQQEDSAVYLCASTLGLAGLNEQFFGPGTRLTVL.

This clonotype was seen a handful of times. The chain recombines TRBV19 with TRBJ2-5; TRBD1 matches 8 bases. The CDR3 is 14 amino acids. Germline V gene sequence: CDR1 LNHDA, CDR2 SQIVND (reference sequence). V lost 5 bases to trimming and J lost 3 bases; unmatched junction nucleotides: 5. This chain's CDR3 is CASSPTGAEETQYF. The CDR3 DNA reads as TGTGCCAGTAGTCCGACAGGGGCGGAAGAGACCCAGTACTTC.

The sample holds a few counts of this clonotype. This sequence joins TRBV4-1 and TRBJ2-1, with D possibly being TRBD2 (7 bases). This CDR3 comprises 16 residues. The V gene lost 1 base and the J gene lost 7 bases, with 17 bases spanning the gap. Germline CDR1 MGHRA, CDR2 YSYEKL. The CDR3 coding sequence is TGCGCCAGCAGCCAAGTGGGGAGGGGGGCGCGGAATGAGCAGTTCTTC. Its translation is CASSQVGRGARNEQFF.

CDR3 amino acids: CASSLDGGGSYGYTF. The CDR3 coding sequence is TGTGCCAGCAGCTTAGACGGCGGGGGGAGCTATGGCTACACCTTC. The chain is built from TRBV7-2 and TRBJ1-2; D possibly corresponds to TRBD1 (5 bases). V lost 1 base and J 4 bases, leaving 13 bases between the germline ends. CDR1 and CDR2 from the germline V gene are SGHTA and FQGNSA. The CDR3 consists of 15 residues.

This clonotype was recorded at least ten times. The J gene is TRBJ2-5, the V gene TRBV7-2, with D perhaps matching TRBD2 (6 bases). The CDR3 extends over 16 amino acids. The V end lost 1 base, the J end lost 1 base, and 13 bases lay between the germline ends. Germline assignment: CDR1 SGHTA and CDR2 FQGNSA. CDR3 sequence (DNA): TGTGCCAGCAGCTTAGATGGAGGGTTCCCCCAAGAGACCCAGTACTTC. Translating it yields CASSLDGGFPQETQYF.

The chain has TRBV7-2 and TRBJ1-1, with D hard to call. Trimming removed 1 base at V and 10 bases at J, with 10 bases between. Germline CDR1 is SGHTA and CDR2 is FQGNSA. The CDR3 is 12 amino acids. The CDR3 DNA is TGTGCCAGCAGCTTAGTTGGGGTGGGAGCTTTCTTT. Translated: CASSLVGVGAFF.

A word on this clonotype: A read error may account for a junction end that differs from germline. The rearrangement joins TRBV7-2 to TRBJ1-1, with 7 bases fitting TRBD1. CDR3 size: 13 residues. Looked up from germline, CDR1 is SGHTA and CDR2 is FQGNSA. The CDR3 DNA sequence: TGTTCCAGCAGTCCTCAGGGGGTAGGGGAAGCTTTCTTT. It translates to CSSSPQGVGEAFF.

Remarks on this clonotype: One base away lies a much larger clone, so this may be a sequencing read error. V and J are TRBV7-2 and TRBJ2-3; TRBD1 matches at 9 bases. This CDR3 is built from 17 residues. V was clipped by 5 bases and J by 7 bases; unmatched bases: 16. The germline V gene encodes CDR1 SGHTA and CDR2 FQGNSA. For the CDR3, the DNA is TGTGCCAGCAGCAAAGTAACAGGGGGCGCCGCTGACAATACGCAGTATTTT. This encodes CASSKVTGGAADNTQYF.

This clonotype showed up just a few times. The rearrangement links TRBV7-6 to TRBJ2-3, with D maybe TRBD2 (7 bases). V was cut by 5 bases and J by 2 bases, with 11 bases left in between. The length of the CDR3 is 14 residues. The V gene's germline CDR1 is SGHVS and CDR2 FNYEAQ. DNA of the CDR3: TGTGCCAGCAGCGCGGGGGCGACCACAGATACGCAGTATTTT. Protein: CASSAGATTDTQYF.

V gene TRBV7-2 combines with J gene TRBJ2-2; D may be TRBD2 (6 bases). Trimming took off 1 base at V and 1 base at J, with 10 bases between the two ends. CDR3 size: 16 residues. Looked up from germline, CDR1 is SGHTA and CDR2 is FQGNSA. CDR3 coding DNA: TGTGCCAGCAGCTTAGAGGCTAGCGTGAACACCGGGGAGCTGTTTTTT. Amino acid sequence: CASSLEASVNTGELFF.

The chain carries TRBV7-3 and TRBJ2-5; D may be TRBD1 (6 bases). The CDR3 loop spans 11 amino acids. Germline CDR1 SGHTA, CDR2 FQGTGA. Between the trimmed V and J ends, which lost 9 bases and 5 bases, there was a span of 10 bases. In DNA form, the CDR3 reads TGTGCCAGAGTAAGGGGGGAGACCCAGTACTTC. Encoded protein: CARVRGETQYF.